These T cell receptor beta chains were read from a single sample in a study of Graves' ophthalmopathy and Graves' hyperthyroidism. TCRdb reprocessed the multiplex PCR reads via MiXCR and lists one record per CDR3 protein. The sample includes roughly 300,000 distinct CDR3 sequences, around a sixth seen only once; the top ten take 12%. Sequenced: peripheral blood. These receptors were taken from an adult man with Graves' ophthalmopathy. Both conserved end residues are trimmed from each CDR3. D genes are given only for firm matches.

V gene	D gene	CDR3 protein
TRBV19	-	ASMGGSMSNQPQH
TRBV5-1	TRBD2	ASSVPSGGATETQY
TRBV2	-	ASSEAPGTTEAF
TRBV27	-	ASTPGRVNSPLH
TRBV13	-	ASSFIYRPMNTEAF
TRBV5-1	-	ASSSTRAEGYQETQY
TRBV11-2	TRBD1	ASSLGSPGQGAYEQY
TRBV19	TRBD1	ASSRGQGRIETQY
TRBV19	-	ASSIPPGLGNTEAF
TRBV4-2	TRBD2	ASSPMLAGGGVKETQY
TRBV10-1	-	ASVLTRTRAGELF
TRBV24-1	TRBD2	ATSTGLAGANEQY
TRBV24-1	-	ATSDVGANAEAF
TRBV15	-	ATSRDLERNNSPLH
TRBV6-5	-	ASSYTSLGMEEQY
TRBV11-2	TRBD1	ASSTQGAVGNQPQH
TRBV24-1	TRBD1	ATSDPTGTDYGYT
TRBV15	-	ATSSAGGETQY
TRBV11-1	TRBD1	ASSLTTGVNYGYT
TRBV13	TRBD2	ASSRTSGSLEQY
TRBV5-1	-	ASSLDGLGANVLT
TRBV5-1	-	ASSLKGPPGTYEQY
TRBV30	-	ALDGTRKFSAT
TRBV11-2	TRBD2	ASSLGTSGRTYEQY
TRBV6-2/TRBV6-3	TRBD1	ASSRDRAYTGELF
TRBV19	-	ASSIRKSIQETQY
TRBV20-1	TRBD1	SARQGAEAF
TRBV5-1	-	ASSPEGRVIYEQY
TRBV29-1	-	STLVGANTGELF
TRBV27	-	ASSHRDEYEQY
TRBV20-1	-	SASEGMPYEQY
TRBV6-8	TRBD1	ASSRAGGLH
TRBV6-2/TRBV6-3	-	ASRFLDRSHEQY
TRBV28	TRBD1	ASSLPDRLGNSPLH
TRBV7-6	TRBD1	ASRLGQGYEQY
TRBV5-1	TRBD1	ATYPTGDEQY
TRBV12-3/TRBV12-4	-	ASSLSGAPEAF
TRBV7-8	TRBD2	ASSLRWEGLKTQY
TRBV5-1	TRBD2	ASSLRRGGSEQY
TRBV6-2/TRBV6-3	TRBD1	ASSHLLRDRAETQY
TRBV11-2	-	ASSSHLPPYEQY
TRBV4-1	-	ASSQGGWGNQPQH
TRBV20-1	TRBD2	SAGLAGLGAYEQY
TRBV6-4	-	ASSRDENYEQY
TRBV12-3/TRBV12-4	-	ASSGQLNTEAL
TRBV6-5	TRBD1	ASSRQGATYEQY
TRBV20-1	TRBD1	SAQRGDRVDQPQH
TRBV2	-	ASSHGFDDDEQY
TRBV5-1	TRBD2	ASSHGLADKETQY
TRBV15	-	ATSRDLRLSGDYEQY
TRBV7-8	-	ASSRTMPYGYT
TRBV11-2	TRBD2	ASSFGLVGTGELF
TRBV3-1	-	ASSPGGGSGNTGELF
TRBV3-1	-	ASSQGGTLYEQY
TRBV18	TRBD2	ASSPGTSGSRETQY